Listed below are T cell receptor beta chains from one sample, sequenced in a study of cytomegalovirus exposure and HLA in healthy donors. TCRdb keeps only in-frame clones here, not all; method: immunoSEQ multiplex PCR. The sample yields around 130,000 clones, around 80% seen once. Sequencing used PBMCs. The receptors were gathered from a young woman in good health and CMV-seropositive. The conserved cysteine and the conserved F or W are not part of the CDR3 here. Clone size appears in some rows only: once, few, many, or a class for an expanded clone.

clone_size: .; v_call: TRBV28; cdr3_aa: ASSGGTKYEQY
clone_size: .; v_call: TRBV11-2; cdr3_aa: ASSRGLAAHTDTQY
clone_size: few; v_call: TRBV4-1; cdr3_aa: ASSPLLRDIDYGYT
clone_size: .; v_call: TRBV18; cdr3_aa: ASSLSQVGNQLQH
clone_size: few; v_call: TRBV6-5; cdr3_aa: ASRPWGEGSPLH
clone_size: .; v_call: TRBV2; cdr3_aa: ASYRTETQY
clone_size: .; v_call: TRBV2; cdr3_aa: ASLYRVRYNEQF
clone_size: .; v_call: TRBV7-9; cdr3_aa: ASSSNYGGSHEQY
clone_size: .; v_call: TRBV6-5; cdr3_aa: ASSRIQGGHQPQH
clone_size: .; v_call: TRBV11-2; cdr3_aa: ASSLVASEEF
clone_size: .; v_call: TRBV19; cdr3_aa: ASSIVGGNGYT
clone_size: .; v_call: TRBV15; cdr3_aa: ATSRGGNYGYT
clone_size: .; v_call: TRBV27; cdr3_aa: ASSLIGSGANTQY
clone_size: few; v_call: TRBV7-9; cdr3_aa: ASSLLGQERAF
clone_size: .; v_call: TRBV5-6; cdr3_aa: ASSLAQRGGGETQY
clone_size: .; v_call: TRBV6-1; cdr3_aa: ASSVSREAF
clone_size: .; v_call: TRBV13; cdr3_aa: ASSPMTGDNEKLF
clone_size: .; v_call: TRBV2; cdr3_aa: ASTRDRVETQY
clone_size: few; v_call: TRBV6-6; cdr3_aa: ASRPGTGGGNTIY
clone_size: .; v_call: TRBV6-6; cdr3_aa: ASSLQGSLKEPQH
clone_size: .; v_call: TRBV6-6; cdr3_aa: ASRPLASETQY
clone_size: .; v_call: TRBV7-6; cdr3_aa: ASKPGQGIIGELF
clone_size: .; v_call: TRBV6-6; cdr3_aa: ASAPHITDTQY
clone_size: .; v_call: TRBV10-3; cdr3_aa: AISPGLAGNTIY
clone_size: few; v_call: TRBV5-1; cdr3_aa: ASLAGNTIY
clone_size: .; v_call: TRBV10-2; cdr3_aa: ASTKVGDNEQF
clone_size: .; v_call: TRBV7-9; cdr3_aa: ASSFSGSGDTQY
clone_size: .; v_call: TRBV7-2; cdr3_aa: ASSPKGVEKLF
clone_size: .; v_call: TRBV9; cdr3_aa: ASSVGGRSTDTQY
clone_size: few; v_call: TRBV6-6; cdr3_aa: ASSPRGWDEQF
clone_size: .; v_call: TRBV28; cdr3_aa: ASRQGLEQF
clone_size: .; v_call: TRBV6-1; cdr3_aa: ASRPQGNYEQY
clone_size: .; v_call: TRBV5-1; cdr3_aa: ASSYDRGQETQY
clone_size: .; v_call: TRBV4-1; cdr3_aa: ASSQELASGTGELF
clone_size: .; v_call: TRBV6-5; cdr3_aa: ASSPVPLGEVGYT
clone_size: once; v_call: TRBV5-6; cdr3_aa: ASSGGLGIQF
clone_size: .; v_call: TRBV30; cdr3_aa: AWEGQGNTGELF
clone_size: .; v_call: TRBV15; cdr3_aa: ATSRGDRGGEQF
clone_size: .; v_call: TRBV7-2; cdr3_aa: ASSLVVAGNEQF
clone_size: few; v_call: TRBV7-9; cdr3_aa: ASSIEGGGPLH
clone_size: few; v_call: TRBV5-1; cdr3_aa: ASSQSRTGAGNTIY
clone_size: .; v_call: TRBV4-1; cdr3_aa: ASSQGAAAYTDTQY
clone_size: .; v_call: TRBV7-9; cdr3_aa: SSSLGLAAGEQY
clone_size: .; v_call: TRBV6-5; cdr3_aa: ASSYNGLAGGETQY
clone_size: .; v_call: TRBV15; cdr3_aa: ATSKGGFDSNQPQH
clone_size: .; v_call: TRBV6-5; cdr3_aa: ASSSGQGIGNQPQH
clone_size: once; v_call: TRBV13; cdr3_aa: ASSKRGGGTDTQY
clone_size: .; v_call: TRBV7-9; cdr3_aa: ASSLDKYEQY
clone_size: .; v_call: TRBV27; cdr3_aa: ASSPLWTGNDEQY
clone_size: .; v_call: TRBV7-9; cdr3_aa: ASSLSSGENSPLH
clone_size: medium-sized; v_call: TRBV15; cdr3_aa: ATSRLAGETQY
clone_size: few; v_call: TRBV4-1; cdr3_aa: ASSQATGVGEKLF